This passage covers 4 T cell receptor beta chains from one sample sequenced in a study of early T cells in non-severe SARS-CoV-2 infection. TCRdb reprocessed the 5' RACE reads via MiXCR and lists one record per CDR3 protein. The sample lists approximately 35,000 distinct CDR3 sequences, around 7% occurring once. Sequencing was carried out using whole blood. All receptors come from an adult who was a healthcare worker with PCR-confirmed SARS-CoV-2 infection or an uninfected control (not recorded which).

This clonotype was observed many times. The CDR3 DNA follows: TGCAGCGTCGACAGGATCAGCTACAATGAGCAGTTCTTC. Protein product: CSVDRISYNEQFF. The chain recombines TRBV29-1 with TRBJ2-1; D perhaps matches TRBD1 (6 bases). CDR3 length: 13 amino acids. V was cut by 6 bases and J by 3 bases, with 12 bases left in between. Per germline, CDR1 SQVTM and CDR2 ANQGSEA.

This clonotype was recorded at least ten times. The chain is built from TRBV5-1 and TRBJ1-1; D is unresolved. V dropped 4 bases and J dropped 2 bases, with 12 bases sitting between them. The CDR3 is 14 residues long. CDR1 SGHRS and CDR2 YFSETQ come from the germline V gene. The CDR3 protein is CASSPRTANTEAFF. The CDR3 DNA is TGCGCCAGCAGCCCACGGACGGCTAACACTGAAGCTTTCTTT.

This clonotype was counted at least ten times. The J gene is TRBJ1-6, the V gene TRBV9; TRBD1 aligns across 10 bases. The germline CDR1 and CDR2 sequences are SGDLS and YYNGEE. With V trimmed by 5 bases and J by 10 bases, 9 bases remained unmatched. The CDR3 is made up of 15 amino acids. CDR3 residues: CASSDGTGVWSPLHF. DNA of the CDR3: TGTGCCAGCAGTGATGGGACAGGGGTGTGGTCACCCCTCCACTTT.

This clonotype was observed a handful of times. The rearrangement links TRBV4-1 to TRBJ1-4; 8 bases agree with TRBD1. This CDR3 region has 15 residues. The V and J ends lost 2 bases and 8 bases, in that order; junction bases with no gene match: 7. Germline loops: CDR1 MGHRA, CDR2 YSYEKL. DNA for the CDR3: TGCGCCAGCAGCCAATCAGGGGGCAGAGGAGAAAAACTGTTTTTT. This sequence encodes CASSQSGGRGEKLFF.